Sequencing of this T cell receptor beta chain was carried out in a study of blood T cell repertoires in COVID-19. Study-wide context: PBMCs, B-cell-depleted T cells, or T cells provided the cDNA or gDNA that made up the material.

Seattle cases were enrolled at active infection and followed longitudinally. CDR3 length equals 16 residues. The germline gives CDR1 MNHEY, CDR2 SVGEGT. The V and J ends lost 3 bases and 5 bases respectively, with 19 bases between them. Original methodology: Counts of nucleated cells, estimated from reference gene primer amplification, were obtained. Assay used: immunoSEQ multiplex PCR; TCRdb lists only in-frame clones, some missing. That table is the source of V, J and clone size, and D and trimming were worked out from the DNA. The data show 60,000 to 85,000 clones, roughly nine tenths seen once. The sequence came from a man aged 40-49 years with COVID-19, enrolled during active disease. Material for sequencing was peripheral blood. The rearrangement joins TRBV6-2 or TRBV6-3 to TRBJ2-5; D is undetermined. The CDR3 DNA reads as TGTGCCAGCAGTTATTCGGGTATCGGTTCTTGGGAGACCCAGTACTTC. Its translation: CASSYSGIGSWETQYF.